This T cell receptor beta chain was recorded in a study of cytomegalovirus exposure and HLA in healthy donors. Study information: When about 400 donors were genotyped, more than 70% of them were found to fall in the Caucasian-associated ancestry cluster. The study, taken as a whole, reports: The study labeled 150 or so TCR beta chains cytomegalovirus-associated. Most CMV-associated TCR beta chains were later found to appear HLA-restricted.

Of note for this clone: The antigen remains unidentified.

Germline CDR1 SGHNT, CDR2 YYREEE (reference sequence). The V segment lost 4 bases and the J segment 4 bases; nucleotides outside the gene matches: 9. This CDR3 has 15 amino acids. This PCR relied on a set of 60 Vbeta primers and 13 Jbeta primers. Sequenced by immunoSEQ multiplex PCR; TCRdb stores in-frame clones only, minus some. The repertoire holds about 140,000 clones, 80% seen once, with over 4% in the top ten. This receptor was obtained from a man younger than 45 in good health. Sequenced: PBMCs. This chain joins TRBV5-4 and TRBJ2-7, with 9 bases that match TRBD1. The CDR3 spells CASSRGQGREYEQYF. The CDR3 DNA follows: TGTGCCAGCAGCCGCGGACAGGGGCGAGAATACGAGCAGTACTTC.